The rows below give T cell receptor beta chains drawn from one sample of a study of T cells after posttransplantation cyclophosphamide. Here immunoSEQ multiplex PCR was the method, and the copy in TCRdb shows in-frame clones only, minus some. The profile shows about 66,000 clones, around 93% of them singletons. Sequenced material: PBMCs. The receptor source for this set is a woman aged 25 to 39 in good health and a related stem cell transplant donor. Both conserved end residues are part of each CDR3. A D gene is named only where the DNA matches it firmly. The size entry is marked missing in some rows and otherwise reads once, few, many or a size class.

V	size	length	J	D	DNA	CDR3
TRBV5-1	NA	13	TRBJ2-7	TRBD1	TGCGCCAGCAGGCCGGGACAGGGGGATTCCCCCAACTTC	CASRPGQGDSPNF
TRBV4-2	NA	13	TRBJ2-5	NA	TGTGCCAGCAGCCAAGATCACTTCGAGACCCAGTACTTC	CASSQDHFETQYF
TRBV19	NA	15	TRBJ2-3	NA	TGTGCCAGTAGCTCTGGTGGCAGAAGCACAGATACGCAGTATTTT	CASSSGGRSTDTQYF
TRBV19	NA	14	TRBJ2-2	NA	TGTGCCAGTAGTTGGGGGCCGAACACCGGGGAGCTGTTTTTT	CASSWGPNTGELFF
TRBV7-2	once	12	TRBJ1-1	NA	TGTGCCAGCAGCTTAGTCGGGGTCGGGGCTTTCTTT	CASSLVGVGAFF
TRBV28	few	13	TRBJ1-2	NA	TGTGCCAGCAGTTCCGGACAGAGCTATGGCTACACCTTC	CASSSGQSYGYTF
TRBV9	NA	17	TRBJ2-6	NA	TGTGCCAGCAAGATCAAGCTCAAACAAAGTCGGGCCAACGTCCTGACTTTC	CASKIKLKQSRANVLTF
TRBV6-5	NA	15	TRBJ1-1	NA	TGTGCCAGCAGTTACTTTCCCCGGGAGAACACTGAAGCTTTCTTT	CASSYFPRENTEAFF
TRBV21-1	NA	15	TRBJ1-1	NA	TGTGCCAGCAGCAAAGGGGGGGGAGTGAACACTGAAGCTTTCTTT	CASSKGGGVNTEAFF
TRBV10-3	NA	14	TRBJ2-3	NA	TGTGCCACGCGGGACAGCTTAAACACAGATACGCAGTATTTT	CATRDSLNTDTQYF
TRBV29-1	NA	16	TRBJ1-1	TRBD1	TGCAGCGTGGGGGGCCGACAGGGACGAGGGAGCACTGAAGCTTTCTTT	CSVGGRQGRGSTEAFF
TRBV19	NA	14	TRBJ1-1	NA	TGTGCCAGTAGATGGACAAGGTTGAACACTGAAGCTTTCTTT	CASRWTRLNTEAFF
TRBV7-2	NA	14	TRBJ2-1	TRBD2	TGTGCCAGCAGCTTAGAGGGGACTAGCAATGAGCAGTTCTTC	CASSLEGTSNEQFF
TRBV7-9	NA	15	TRBJ1-3	NA	TGTGCCAGCGACAACGTTGGGGGCTCTGGAAACACCATATATTTT	CASDNVGGSGNTIYF
TRBV14	NA	13	TRBJ1-3	NA	TGTGCCAGCAGCCAAGATGCGGGAAACACCATATATTTT	CASSQDAGNTIYF
TRBV7-2	once	15	TRBJ2-1	TRBD1	TGTGCCAGCAGCACCGGGACAGGGTACTTCAATGAGCAGTTCTTC	CASSTGTGYFNEQFF
TRBV10-3	NA	13	TRBJ1-1	NA	TGTGCCATCAGTGGAGGGGATAACACTGAAGCTTTCTTT	CAISGGDNTEAFF
TRBV6-6	NA	16	TRBJ1-5	NA	TGTGCCAGCAGTTACCCACAGCAAGGGGTCCCTCAGCCCCAGCATTTT	CASSYPQQGVPQPQHF
TRBV18	NA	13	TRBJ2-1	NA	TGTGCCAGCTCACCCTACTTGGCTGATGAGCAGTTCTTC	CASSPYLADEQFF
TRBV19	NA	13	TRBJ1-1	NA	TGTGCCAGTAGTATAACAGGGACGGTTGAAGCTTTCTTT	CASSITGTVEAFF
TRBV7-9	NA	15	TRBJ2-5	NA	TGTGCCAGCAGCCCGACCGGGTTTCAGCAAGAGACCCAGTACTTC	CASSPTGFQQETQYF
TRBV30	few	15	TRBJ1-4	NA	TGTGCCTGGAGTGACAACCAGGGGTCTGGGGAAAAACTGTTTTTT	CAWSDNQGSGEKLFF